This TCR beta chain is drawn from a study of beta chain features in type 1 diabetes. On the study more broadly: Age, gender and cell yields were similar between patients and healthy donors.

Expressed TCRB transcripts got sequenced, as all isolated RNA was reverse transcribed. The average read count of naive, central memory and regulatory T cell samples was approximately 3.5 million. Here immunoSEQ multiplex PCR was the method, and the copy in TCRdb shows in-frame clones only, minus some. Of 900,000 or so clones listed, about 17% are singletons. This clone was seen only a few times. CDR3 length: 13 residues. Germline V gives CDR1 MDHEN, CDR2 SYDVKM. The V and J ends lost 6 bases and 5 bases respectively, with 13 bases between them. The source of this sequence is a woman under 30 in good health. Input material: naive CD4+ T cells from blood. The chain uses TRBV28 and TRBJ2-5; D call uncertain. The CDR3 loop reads CASSRPGSETQYF. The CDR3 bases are TGTGCCAGCAGCCGGCCAGGATCCGAGACCCAGTACTTC.